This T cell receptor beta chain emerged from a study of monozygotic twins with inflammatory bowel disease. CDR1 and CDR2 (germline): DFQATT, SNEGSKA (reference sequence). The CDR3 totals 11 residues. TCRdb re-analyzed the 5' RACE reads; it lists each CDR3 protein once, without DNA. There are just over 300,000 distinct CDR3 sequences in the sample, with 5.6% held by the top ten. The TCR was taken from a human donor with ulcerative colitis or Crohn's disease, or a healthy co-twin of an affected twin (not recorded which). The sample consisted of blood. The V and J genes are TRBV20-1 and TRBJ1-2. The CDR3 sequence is CSAATESGYTF.